A single T cell receptor (beta chain) is shown here with its context. TCRdb keeps only in-frame clones here, not all; method: immunoSEQ multiplex PCR. The sample lists under 100,000 clones, 85% to 90% occurring once. The data originate from a study of blood T cell repertoires in COVID-19. Study background: PBMCs, B-cell-depleted T cells, or T cells were the source of the cDNA or gDNA that made up the material.

The CDR3 consists of 14 residues. Germline V gene lookup returns CDR1 LGHNA and CDR2 YNFKEQ. Trimming shortened V by 1 base and J by 3 bases, and 7 bases separated the two germline ends. The sample taken for sequencing was peripheral blood. This receptor was identified in a man between 40 and 49 years old with acute or convalescent COVID-19. V and J are TRBV4-2 and TRBJ1-3; unclear D gene. This chain's CDR3 is CASSQGSGGNTIYF. The CDR3 region has the DNA TGTGCCAGCAGCCAAGGCTCGGGTGGAAACACCATATATTTT.